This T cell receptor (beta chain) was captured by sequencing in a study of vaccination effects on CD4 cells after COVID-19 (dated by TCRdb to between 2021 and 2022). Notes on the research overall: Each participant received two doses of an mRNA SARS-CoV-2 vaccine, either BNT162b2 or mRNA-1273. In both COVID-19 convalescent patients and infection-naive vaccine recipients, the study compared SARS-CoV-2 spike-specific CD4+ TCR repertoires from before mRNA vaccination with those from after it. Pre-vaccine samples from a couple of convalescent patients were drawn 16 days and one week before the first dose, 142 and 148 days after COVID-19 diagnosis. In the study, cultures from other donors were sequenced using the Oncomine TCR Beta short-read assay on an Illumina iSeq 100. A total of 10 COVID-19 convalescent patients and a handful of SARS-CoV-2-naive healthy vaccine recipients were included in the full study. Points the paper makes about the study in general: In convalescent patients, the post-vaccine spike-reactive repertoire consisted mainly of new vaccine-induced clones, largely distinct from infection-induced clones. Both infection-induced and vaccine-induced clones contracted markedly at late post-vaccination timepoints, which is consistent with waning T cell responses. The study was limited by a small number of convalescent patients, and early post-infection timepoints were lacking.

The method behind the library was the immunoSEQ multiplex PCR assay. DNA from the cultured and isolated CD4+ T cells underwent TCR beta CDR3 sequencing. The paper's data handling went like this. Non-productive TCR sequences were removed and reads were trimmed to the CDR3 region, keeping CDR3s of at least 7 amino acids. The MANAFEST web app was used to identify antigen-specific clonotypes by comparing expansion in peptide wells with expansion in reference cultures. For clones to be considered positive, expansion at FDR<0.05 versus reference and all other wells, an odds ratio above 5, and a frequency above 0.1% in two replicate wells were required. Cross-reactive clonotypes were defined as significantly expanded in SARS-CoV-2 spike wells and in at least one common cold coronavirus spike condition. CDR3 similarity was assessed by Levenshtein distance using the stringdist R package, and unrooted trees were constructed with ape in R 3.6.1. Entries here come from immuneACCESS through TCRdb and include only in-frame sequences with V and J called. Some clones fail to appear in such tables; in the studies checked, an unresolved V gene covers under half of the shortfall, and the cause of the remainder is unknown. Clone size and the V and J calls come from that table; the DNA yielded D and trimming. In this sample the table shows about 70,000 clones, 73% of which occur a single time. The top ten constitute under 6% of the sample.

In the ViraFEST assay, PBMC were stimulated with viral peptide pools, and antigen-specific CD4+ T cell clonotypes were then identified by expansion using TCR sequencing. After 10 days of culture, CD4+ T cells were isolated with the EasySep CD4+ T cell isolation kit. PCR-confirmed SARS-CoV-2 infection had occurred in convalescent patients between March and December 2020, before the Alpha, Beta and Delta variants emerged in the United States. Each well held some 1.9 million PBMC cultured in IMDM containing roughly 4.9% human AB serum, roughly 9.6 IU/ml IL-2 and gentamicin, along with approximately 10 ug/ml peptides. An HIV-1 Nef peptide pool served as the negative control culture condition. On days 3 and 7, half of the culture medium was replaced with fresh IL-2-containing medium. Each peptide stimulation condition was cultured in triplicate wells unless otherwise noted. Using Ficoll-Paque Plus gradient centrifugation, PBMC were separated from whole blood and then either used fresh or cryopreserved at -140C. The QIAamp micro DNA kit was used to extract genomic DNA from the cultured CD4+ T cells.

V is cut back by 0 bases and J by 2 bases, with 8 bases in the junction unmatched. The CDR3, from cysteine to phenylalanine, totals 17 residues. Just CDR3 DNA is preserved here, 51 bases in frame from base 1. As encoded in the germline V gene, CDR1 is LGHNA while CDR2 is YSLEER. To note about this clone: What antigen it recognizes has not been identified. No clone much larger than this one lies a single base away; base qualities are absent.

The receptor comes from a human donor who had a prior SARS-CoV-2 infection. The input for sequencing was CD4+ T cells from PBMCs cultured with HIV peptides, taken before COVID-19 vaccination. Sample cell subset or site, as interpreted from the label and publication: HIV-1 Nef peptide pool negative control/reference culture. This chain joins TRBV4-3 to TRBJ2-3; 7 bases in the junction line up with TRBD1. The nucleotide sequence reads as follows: TGCGCCAGCAGCCAAGATCGCAACAGGGGATACACAGATACGCAGTATTTT. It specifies CASSQDRNRGYTDTQYF.